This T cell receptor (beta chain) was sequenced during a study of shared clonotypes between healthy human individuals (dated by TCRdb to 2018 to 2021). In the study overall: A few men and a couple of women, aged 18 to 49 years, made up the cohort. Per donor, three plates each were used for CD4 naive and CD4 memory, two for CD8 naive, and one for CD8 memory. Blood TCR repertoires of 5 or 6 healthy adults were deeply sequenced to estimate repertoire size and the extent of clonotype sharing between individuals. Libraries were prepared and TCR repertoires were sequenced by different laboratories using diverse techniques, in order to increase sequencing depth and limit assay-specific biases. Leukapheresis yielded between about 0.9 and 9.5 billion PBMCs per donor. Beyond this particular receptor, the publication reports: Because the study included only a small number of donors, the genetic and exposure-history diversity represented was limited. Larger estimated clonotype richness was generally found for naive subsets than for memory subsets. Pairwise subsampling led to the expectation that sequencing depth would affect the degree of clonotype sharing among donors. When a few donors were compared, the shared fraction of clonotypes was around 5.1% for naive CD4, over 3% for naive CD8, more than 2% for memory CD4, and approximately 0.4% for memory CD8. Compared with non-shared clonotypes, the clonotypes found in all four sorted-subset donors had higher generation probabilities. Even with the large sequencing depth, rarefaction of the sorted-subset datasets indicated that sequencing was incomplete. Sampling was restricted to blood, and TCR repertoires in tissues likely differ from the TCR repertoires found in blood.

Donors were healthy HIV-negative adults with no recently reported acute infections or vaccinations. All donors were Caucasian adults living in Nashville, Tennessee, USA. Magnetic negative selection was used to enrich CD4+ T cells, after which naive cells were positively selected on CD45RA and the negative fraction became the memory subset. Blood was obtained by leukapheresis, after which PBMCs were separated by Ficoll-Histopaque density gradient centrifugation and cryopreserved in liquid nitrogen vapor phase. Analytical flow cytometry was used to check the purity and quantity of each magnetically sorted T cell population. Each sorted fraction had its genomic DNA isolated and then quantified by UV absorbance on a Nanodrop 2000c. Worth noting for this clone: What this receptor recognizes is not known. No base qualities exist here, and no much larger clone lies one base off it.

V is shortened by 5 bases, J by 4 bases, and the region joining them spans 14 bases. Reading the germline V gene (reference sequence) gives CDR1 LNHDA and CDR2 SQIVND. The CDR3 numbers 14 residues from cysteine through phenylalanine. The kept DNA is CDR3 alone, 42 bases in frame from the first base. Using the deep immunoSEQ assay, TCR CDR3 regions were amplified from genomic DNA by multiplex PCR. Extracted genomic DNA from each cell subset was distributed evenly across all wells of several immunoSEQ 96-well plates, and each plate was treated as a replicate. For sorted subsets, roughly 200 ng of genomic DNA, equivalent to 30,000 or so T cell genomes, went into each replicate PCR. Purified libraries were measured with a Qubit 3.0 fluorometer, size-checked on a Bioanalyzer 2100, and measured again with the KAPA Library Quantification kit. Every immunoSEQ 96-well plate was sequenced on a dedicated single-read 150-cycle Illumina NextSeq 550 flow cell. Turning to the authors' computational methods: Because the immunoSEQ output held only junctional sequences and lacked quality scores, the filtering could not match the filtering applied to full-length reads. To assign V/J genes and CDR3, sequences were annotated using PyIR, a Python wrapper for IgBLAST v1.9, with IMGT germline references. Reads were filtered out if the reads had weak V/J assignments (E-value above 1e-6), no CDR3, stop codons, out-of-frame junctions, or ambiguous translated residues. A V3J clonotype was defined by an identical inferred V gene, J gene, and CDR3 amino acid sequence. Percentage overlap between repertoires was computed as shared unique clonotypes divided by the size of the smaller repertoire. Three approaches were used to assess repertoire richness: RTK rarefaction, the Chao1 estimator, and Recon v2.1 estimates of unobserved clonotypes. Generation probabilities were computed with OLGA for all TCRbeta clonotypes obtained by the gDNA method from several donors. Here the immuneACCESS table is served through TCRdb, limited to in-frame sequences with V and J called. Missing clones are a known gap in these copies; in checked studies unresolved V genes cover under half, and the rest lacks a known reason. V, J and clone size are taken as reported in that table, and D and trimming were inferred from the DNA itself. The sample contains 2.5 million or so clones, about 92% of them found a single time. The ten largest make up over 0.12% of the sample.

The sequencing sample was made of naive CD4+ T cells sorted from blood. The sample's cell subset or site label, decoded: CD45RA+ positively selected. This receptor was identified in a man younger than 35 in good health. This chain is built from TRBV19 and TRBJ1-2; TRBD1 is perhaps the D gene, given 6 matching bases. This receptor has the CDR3 CASSPRGAGYGYTF. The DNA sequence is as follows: TGTGCCAGTAGTCCCAGGGGCGCCGGCTATGGCTACACCTTC.